Listed below are T cell receptor beta chains from one sample, sequenced in a study of breast tumors, draining lymph nodes, adjacent tissues. TCRdb recomputed calls from the multiplex PCR reads with MiXCR, one row per CDR3 protein. The repertoire holds approximately 300,000 distinct CDR3 sequences, with 30% as singletons. The sample comprised axillary lymph node tissue. All receptors come from a female donor with breast cancer. Some clones in this sample may be carry-over from other donors' samples. Both conserved end residues are part of each CDR3. D genes are given only for firm matches. Some rows have no size entry. The others give once, few or many, or a class for an expanded clone.

clone size: .
J gene: TRBJ2-1
V gene: TRBV12-3/TRBV12-4
D gene: .
CDR3 DNA: TGTGCCAGCAGCCAGCCCCTCGGGGGCCCCAATGAGCAGTCCTTC
CDR3 protein: CASSQPLGGPNEQSF

clone size: many
J gene: TRBJ2-3
V gene: TRBV6-6
D gene: .
CDR3 DNA: TGTGCCAGCAGTTTGGGGGGCGTGGACACAGATACGCAGTATTTT
CDR3 protein: CASSLGGVDTDTQYF

clone size: many
J gene: TRBJ1-5
V gene: TRBV2
D gene: .
CDR3 DNA: TGTGCCAGCGTCCCAGAGCATAGCAATCAGCCCCAGCATTTT
CDR3 protein: CASVPEHSNQPQHF

clone size: .
J gene: TRBJ2-5
V gene: TRBV7-8
D gene: .
CDR3 DNA: TGTGCCAGCAGCCTAGGCGTGGCTAGCAGGAATGAGACCCAGTACTTC
CDR3 protein: CASSLGVASRNETQYF

clone size: .
J gene: TRBJ2-5
V gene: TRBV6-1
D gene: .
CDR3 DNA: TGTGCCAGCAGTGAATTGTGGGGGACCCAGTACTTC
CDR3 protein: CASSELWGTQYF

clone size: few
J gene: TRBJ2-3
V gene: TRBV6-5
D gene: TRBD2
CDR3 DNA: TGTGCCAGCAGACACCGGGGACTAGCGGGAGCGAACACAGATACGCAGTATTTT
CDR3 protein: CASRHRGLAGANTDTQYF

clone size: many
J gene: TRBJ2-5
V gene: TRBV6-5
D gene: .
CDR3 DNA: TGTGCCAGCAGCCTGGACCAAGAGACCCAGTACTTC
CDR3 protein: CASSLDQETQYF

clone size: many
J gene: TRBJ2-1
V gene: TRBV19
D gene: .
CDR3 DNA: TGTGCCAGTAGAATCGGCGTAAAGACCTACAATGAGCAGTTCTTC
CDR3 protein: CASRIGVKTYNEQFF

clone size: .
J gene: TRBJ1-3
V gene: TRBV14
D gene: .
CDR3 DNA: TGTGCCAGCAGCGAAGGGCGGGTTACGGGAGGAAACACCATATATTTT
CDR3 protein: CASSEGRVTGGNTIYF

clone size: few
J gene: TRBJ2-7
V gene: TRBV6-1
D gene: TRBD2
CDR3 DNA: TGTGCCAGCAGGAATAGCGGGAGGGCCTACGAGCAGTACTTC
CDR3 protein: CASRNSGRAYEQYF

clone size: many
J gene: TRBJ2-7
V gene: TRBV2
D gene: .
CDR3 DNA: TGTGCCAGCAGTGAACTCTCGACCCTTTCCTACGAGCAGTACTTC
CDR3 protein: CASSELSTLSYEQYF

clone size: once
J gene: TRBJ1-5
V gene: TRBV19
D gene: TRBD1
CDR3 DNA: TGTGCCAGTAGTATAGGGGGTGGGACAGGGGAGGATCAGCCCCAGCATTTT
CDR3 protein: CASSIGGGTGEDQPQHF

clone size: many
J gene: TRBJ2-5
V gene: TRBV2
D gene: .
CDR3 DNA: TGTGCCAGCAGTGAACTGAGGTCTAGGGTAAAGACCCAGTACTTC
CDR3 protein: CASSELRSRVKTQYF

clone size: .
J gene: TRBJ2-3
V gene: TRBV15
D gene: TRBD2
CDR3 DNA: TGTGCCACCCGGGGACTAGCGGGGGCAGATACGCAGTATTTT
CDR3 protein: CATRGLAGADTQYF

clone size: few
J gene: TRBJ1-1
V gene: TRBV20-1
D gene: .
CDR3 DNA: TGCAGTGCTAGTGCGCACCAGAACACTGAAGCTTTCTTT
CDR3 protein: CSASAHQNTEAFF

clone size: .
J gene: TRBJ2-3
V gene: TRBV20-1
D gene: .
CDR3 DNA: TGCAGTGCTAGAGACAGGGGAGGGCCGGGCACAGATACGCAGTATTTT
CDR3 protein: CSARDRGGPGTDTQYF

clone size: few
J gene: TRBJ2-7
V gene: TRBV28
D gene: .
CDR3 DNA: TGTGCCAGCAGTTTACCCTCGGGGGTAGAAGAGCAGTACTTC
CDR3 protein: CASSLPSGVEEQYF

clone size: many
J gene: TRBJ2-2
V gene: TRBV11-3
D gene: TRBD2
CDR3 DNA: TGTGCCAGCAGCCGACGGTCTAGCGGGAGGACAAACACCGGGGAGCTGTTTTTT
CDR3 protein: CASSRRSSGRTNTGELFF

clone size: .
J gene: TRBJ1-5
V gene: TRBV24-1
D gene: .
CDR3 DNA: TGTGCCACCAGGGTTCCGGATCAGCCCCAGCATTTT
CDR3 protein: CATRVPDQPQHF

clone size: many
J gene: TRBJ2-7
V gene: TRBV20-1
D gene: .
CDR3 DNA: TGCAGTGCTTTTGGCCACGGAAGCTCCTACGAGCAGTACTTC
CDR3 protein: CSAFGHGSSYEQYF

clone size: many
J gene: TRBJ2-5
V gene: TRBV20-1
D gene: TRBD1
CDR3 DNA: TGCAGTGCTAGAGATGTAGGGGGCACCGCATTGCAAGAGACCCAGTACTTC
CDR3 protein: CSARDVGGTALQETQYF

clone size: many
J gene: TRBJ2-1
V gene: TRBV20-1
D gene: TRBD2
CDR3 DNA: TGCAGTGCGCCAGCGGGAGGCAATGAGCAGTTCTTC
CDR3 protein: CSAPAGGNEQFF

clone size: many
J gene: TRBJ2-5
V gene: TRBV25-1
D gene: TRBD2
CDR3 DNA: TGTGCCAGCAGTGGTCTAGCGGGGGCCCGTGAGACCCAGTACTTC
CDR3 protein: CASSGLAGARETQYF

clone size: many
J gene: TRBJ2-5
V gene: TRBV29-1
D gene: TRBD2
CDR3 DNA: TGCAGTGATGTCCTGACTAGCGGAGAGACCCAGTACTTC
CDR3 protein: CSDVLTSGETQYF

clone size: many
J gene: TRBJ2-2
V gene: TRBV19
D gene: .
CDR3 DNA: TGTGCCAGTAGTACCACAGGGACCGGGGAGCTGTTTTTT
CDR3 protein: CASSTTGTGELFF

clone size: many
J gene: TRBJ2-1
V gene: TRBV5-1
D gene: TRBD2
CDR3 DNA: TGCGCCAGCAGCTTGGGGGACTACTTCAGTGAGCAGTTCTTC
CDR3 protein: CASSLGDYFSEQFF

clone size: .
J gene: TRBJ1-1
V gene: TRBV5-6
D gene: .
CDR3 DNA: TGTGCCAGCAGCTTGGCCTTGGGGAGCTGCTACTTT
CDR3 protein: CASSLALGSCYF

clone size: few
J gene: TRBJ1-3
V gene: TRBV28
D gene: .
CDR3 DNA: TGTGCCAGCAGTTTTCTCAGCTCTGGAAACACCATATATTTT
CDR3 protein: CASSFLSSGNTIYF

clone size: many
J gene: TRBJ2-3
V gene: TRBV7-2
D gene: .
CDR3 DNA: TGTGCCAGCACCGGGGGTCAGAGCACAGATACGCAGTATTTT
CDR3 protein: CASTGGQSTDTQYF

clone size: many
J gene: TRBJ1-2
V gene: TRBV29-1
D gene: TRBD1
CDR3 DNA: TGCAGCGTCTGGGGGGAGACAGGGGGCGTTTATGGCTACACCTTC
CDR3 protein: CSVWGETGGVYGYTF

clone size: few
J gene: TRBJ2-3
V gene: TRBV4-2
D gene: TRBD2
CDR3 DNA: TGTGCCAGCAGCGTAGTCGGACTAGCGGGAGGCGCAGATACGCAGTATTTT
CDR3 protein: CASSVVGLAGGADTQYF

clone size: many
J gene: TRBJ2-2
V gene: TRBV7-8
D gene: .
CDR3 DNA: TGTGCCAGCAGGGCCCAAGGGTCCGGGGAGCTGTTTTTT
CDR3 protein: CASRAQGSGELFF

clone size: .
J gene: TRBJ1-1
V gene: TRBV11-2
D gene: .
CDR3 DNA: TGTGCCAGCAGCTTAGTTCAGGGCGGGACTGAAGCTTTCTTT
CDR3 protein: CASSLVQGGTEAFF

clone size: .
J gene: TRBJ2-3
V gene: TRBV10-3
D gene: .
CDR3 DNA: TGTGCCATCAGTGAGTATCGCAATGAGCAGTATTTT
CDR3 protein: CAISEYRNEQYF

clone size: many
J gene: TRBJ2-1
V gene: TRBV24-1
D gene: TRBD2
CDR3 DNA: TGTGCCACCGGGCGGGGGGCGTTGAATGAGCAGTTCTTC
CDR3 protein: CATGRGALNEQFF

clone size: .
J gene: TRBJ1-3
V gene: TRBV18
D gene: .
CDR3 DNA: TGTGCCAGCTCGCCACAATATGGGACTGGAAACACCATATATTTT
CDR3 protein: CASSPQYGTGNTIYF

clone size: many
J gene: TRBJ2-2
V gene: TRBV11-3
D gene: .
CDR3 DNA: TGTGCCAGCAGCCAATGGGGGGGCAAGAACACCGGGGAGCTGTTTTTT
CDR3 protein: CASSQWGGKNTGELFF

clone size: .
J gene: TRBJ2-1
V gene: TRBV25-1
D gene: TRBD2
CDR3 DNA: TGTGCCCGGTATCCGACTAGCGGGCGTAATGAGCAGTTCTTC
CDR3 protein: CARYPTSGRNEQFF

clone size: many
J gene: TRBJ1-4
V gene: TRBV15
D gene: .
CDR3 DNA: TGTGCCACCAGCATTAATGAAAAACTGTTTTTT
CDR3 protein: CATSINEKLFF

clone size: .
J gene: TRBJ1-5
V gene: TRBV19
D gene: TRBD1
CDR3 DNA: TGTGCCAGTAGTAGGACAGGGGGTCGCAATCAGCCCCAGCATTTT
CDR3 protein: CASSRTGGRNQPQHF

clone size: few
J gene: TRBJ2-1
V gene: TRBV6-1
D gene: .
CDR3 DNA: TGTGCCAGCAGTGACGTGGGCTATGAGCAGTTCTTC
CDR3 protein: CASSDVGYEQFF

clone size: .
J gene: TRBJ1-1
V gene: TRBV29-1
D gene: TRBD1
CDR3 DNA: TGTGCCAGCAGCTTAGCGGTGAGGGGGCGCAGGGACACTGAAGCTTTCTTT
CDR3 protein: CASSLAVRGRRDTEAFF

clone size: .
J gene: TRBJ2-5
V gene: TRBV10-3
D gene: .
CDR3 DNA: TGTGCCATCAGTTACCCGGGGGATCAAGAGACCCAGTACTTC
CDR3 protein: CAISYPGDQETQYF

clone size: few
J gene: TRBJ2-1
V gene: TRBV30
D gene: TRBD2
CDR3 DNA: TGTGCCTGGACTAGCGGCTACAATGAGCAGTTCTTC
CDR3 protein: CAWTSGYNEQFF

clone size: many
J gene: TRBJ2-5
V gene: TRBV7-9
D gene: TRBD1
CDR3 DNA: TGTGCCAGCAGCCCCCGAACCGGGACAGCACAAGAGACCCAGTACTTC
CDR3 protein: CASSPRTGTAQETQYF

clone size: .
J gene: TRBJ1-5
V gene: TRBV19
D gene: .
CDR3 DNA: TGTGCCAGTAGTACTCCGGGACGGCGTTTCGGTGTCAATCAGCCCCAGCATTTT
CDR3 protein: CASSTPGRRFGVNQPQHF

clone size: many
J gene: TRBJ2-1
V gene: TRBV2
D gene: TRBD2
CDR3 DNA: TGTGCCAGCAGTGTGGCGGGAGGGGGGCCGGAGCAGTTCTTC
CDR3 protein: CASSVAGGGPEQFF

clone size: many
J gene: TRBJ2-1
V gene: TRBV5-1
D gene: TRBD1
CDR3 DNA: TGCGCCAGCAGCTTTTCTGGACAGGCCAATGAGCAGTTCTTC
CDR3 protein: CASSFSGQANEQFF

clone size: .
J gene: TRBJ1-6
V gene: TRBV10-3
D gene: .
CDR3 DNA: TGTGCCATCAGTGAGTCCAACGGGATTTCGCCCCTCCACTTT
CDR3 protein: CAISESNGISPLHF

clone size: .
J gene: TRBJ2-1
V gene: TRBV24-1
D gene: .
CDR3 DNA: TGTGCCACCACCGAGATCTACAATGAGCAGTTCTTC
CDR3 protein: CATTEIYNEQFF

clone size: many
J gene: TRBJ2-7
V gene: TRBV11-2
D gene: .
CDR3 DNA: TGTGCCAGCACCCCCCAAGTAGGGGTCGGGGGCCACCGCGAGCAGTACTTC
CDR3 protein: CASTPQVGVGGHREQYF

clone size: many
J gene: TRBJ2-1
V gene: TRBV2
D gene: .
CDR3 DNA: TGTGCCAGCAGTGAAGTGAGGGCAGGGAATGAGCAGTTCTTC
CDR3 protein: CASSEVRAGNEQFF

clone size: .
J gene: TRBJ2-7
V gene: TRBV28
D gene: .
CDR3 DNA: TGTGCCAGCAGCCTCCCCCTAAAGGGTCGGTCCTACGAGCAGTACTTC
CDR3 protein: CASSLPLKGRSYEQYF

clone size: many
J gene: TRBJ2-3
V gene: TRBV19
D gene: TRBD2
CDR3 DNA: TGTGCCAGTAGTACTAGCGGGAGGGATTCGGATACGCAGTATTTT
CDR3 protein: CASSTSGRDSDTQYF

clone size: many
J gene: TRBJ1-6
V gene: TRBV27
D gene: .
CDR3 DNA: TGTGCCAGCAGGTTTTTGGCCGTTCTATCCCTCCACTTT
CDR3 protein: CASRFLAVLSLHF

clone size: .
J gene: TRBJ1-2
V gene: TRBV5-1
D gene: TRBD1
CDR3 DNA: TGCGCCAGCAGCTTGGGACAGGGGGCCCTTGGGAACTATGGCTACACCTTC
CDR3 protein: CASSLGQGALGNYGYTF

clone size: many
J gene: TRBJ2-2
V gene: TRBV4-1
D gene: TRBD2
CDR3 DNA: TGCGCCAGCAGCCAGCGTGCGGGGGTGTCCGGGGAGCTGTTTTTT
CDR3 protein: CASSQRAGVSGELFF

clone size: .
J gene: TRBJ2-5
V gene: TRBV12-3/TRBV12-4
D gene: .
CDR3 DNA: TGTGCTAGCGGTTTCGGGGCTTCAGGTGAAGAGACCCAGTACTTC
CDR3 protein: CASGFGASGEETQYF

clone size: .
J gene: TRBJ2-7
V gene: TRBV20-1
D gene: TRBD2
CDR3 DNA: TGCAGTGCTAGAGACCCAAGGACTAGCGTGGACTACGAGCAGTACTTC
CDR3 protein: CSARDPRTSVDYEQYF